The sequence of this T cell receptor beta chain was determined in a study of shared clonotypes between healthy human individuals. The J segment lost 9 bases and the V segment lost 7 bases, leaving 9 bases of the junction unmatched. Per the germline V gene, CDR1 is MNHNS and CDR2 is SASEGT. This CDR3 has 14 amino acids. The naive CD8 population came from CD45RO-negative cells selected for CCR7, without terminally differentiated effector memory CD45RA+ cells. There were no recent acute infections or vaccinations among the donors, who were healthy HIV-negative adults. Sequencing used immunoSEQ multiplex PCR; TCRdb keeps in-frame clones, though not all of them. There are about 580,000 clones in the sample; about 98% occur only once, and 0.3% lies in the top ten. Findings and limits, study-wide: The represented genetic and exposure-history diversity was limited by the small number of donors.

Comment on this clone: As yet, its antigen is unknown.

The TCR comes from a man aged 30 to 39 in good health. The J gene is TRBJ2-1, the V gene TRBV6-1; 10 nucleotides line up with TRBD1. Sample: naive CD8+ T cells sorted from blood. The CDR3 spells CASIGQGGRGEQFF. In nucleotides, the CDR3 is TGTGCCAGCATCGGACAGGGGGGGCGCGGTGAGCAGTTCTTC.